This TCR beta chain was captured in a study of T cell responses to AZD1222 COVID-19 vaccine. Some clones are missing from TCRdb's copy, which holds only in-frame ones; the method was immunoSEQ multiplex PCR. This sample has about 110,000 clones, with approximately 86% found just once. The V segment lost 3 bases and the J segment 4 bases; nucleotides outside the gene matches: 8. Per the germline V gene, CDR1 is SGHTS and CDR2 is YDEGEE. This CDR3 region has 15 residues. The chain carries TRBV5-8 and TRBJ1-2; 8 nucleotides line up with TRBD1. The origin of this receptor is an adult in good health. This specimen consisted of peripheral blood, obtained on day 0 of MenACWY control vaccination. The CDR3 sequence: CASSSPSTGGYGYTF. CDR3 DNA sequence: TGTGCCAGCAGCTCTCCCTCTACAGGGGGCTATGGCTACACCTTC.